This T cell receptor beta chain emerged from a study of T cells in Graves' hyperthyroidism and ophthalmopathy. Overall study results and limits: The model anticipated ophthalmopathy a median around six months pre-onset. Also found in blood were most expanded thyroid clonotypes above 0.001.

Clinical symptoms, serum thyroxine, TRAb, thyroid ultrasound and orbital computed tomography established diagnosis. Preceding any ophthalmopathy symptoms, the blood sample dates from first hyperthyroidism diagnosis. Amplification targeted TCR beta CDR3 regions from RNA transcripts. Using the HTBI primer set, a first-round RT-PCR was run on the TCR CDR3. TCRdb ran MiXCR on the multiplex PCR reads and lists one entry per CDR3 protein. Of around 280,000 distinct CDR3 sequences detected, 10% to 15% appear once; the ten largest clones hold more than 7.5%. This clonotype was counted a few times. Its antigen is undetermined. V lost 3 bases and J lost 0, with 11 bases in between. This CDR3 contains 16 residues. CDR1 and CDR2 (germline): MGHRA, YSYEKL.

The clonotype comes from a woman between 25 and 40 years old with Graves' hyperthyroidism that later progressed to Graves' ophthalmopathy. Material: blood. This chain connects TRBV4-1 to TRBJ2-2; D may be TRBD1 (5 bases). As DNA, the CDR3 is TGCGCCAGCAGCCATAACAGGTTCGCGAACACCGGGGAGCTGTTTTTT. Translated: CASSHNRFANTGELFF.